The next 15 T cell receptor beta chains were all read from a single sample in a study of technical replicates of blood from a few donors. TCRdb keeps only in-frame clones here, not all; method: immunoSEQ multiplex PCR. The profile shows approximately 87,000 clones, about 91% of them singletons. The sequenced material came from T cells isolated from PBMCs. These receptors all stem from a human donor in good health. Some clones in this sample may be carry-over from other donors' samples.

V gene TRBV7-7 combines with J gene TRBJ2-3; weak D call: TRBD1 (6 bases). Germline V gene sequence: CDR1 SSHAT, CDR2 FNYEAQ (reference sequence). V lost 2 bases, J lost 2 bases, and 11 bases lay in between. The length of the CDR3 is 15 residues. CDR3 bases: TGTGCCAGCAGCTTAAGTCCAGGGGACACAGATACGCAGTATTTT. Its translation is CASSLSPGDTDTQYF.

This clone was seen once. V is TRBV7-7 and J is TRBJ2-5, with D perhaps TRBD2 (6 bases). Germline V gene sequence: CDR1 SSHAT, CDR2 FNYEAQ (reference sequence). The CDR3 is 10 residues long. CDR3 protein: CASGEETQYF. In DNA, the CDR3 is TGTGCTAGCGGAGAAGAGACCCAGTACTTC.

This chain joins TRBV20-1 and TRBJ2-5, with a weak D call TRBD1 (5 bases). The V gene's germline CDR1 is DFQATT and CDR2 SNEGSKA (reference sequence). Trimming left V 1 base short and J 11 bases short, with 11 bases between. This CDR3 spans 11 amino acids. The CDR3 DNA reads as TGCAGTGCTAGAGTGATGAAGGGGCAGTACTTC. It translates to CSARVMKGQYF.

The chain employs TRBV9 and TRBJ2-1; 7 nucleotides agree with TRBD2. The CDR3 consists of 18 residues. Germline V gives CDR1 SGDLS, CDR2 YYNGEE. V lost 0 bases, J lost 0 bases, and 9 bases stayed unmatched. The CDR3 is CASSVASAGKSSYNEQFF. The CDR3 bases are TGTGCCAGCAGCGTAGCTTCAGCGGGAAAAAGCTCCTACAATGAGCAGTTCTTC.

This chain connects TRBV27 to TRBJ1-5, with TRBD1 matching 7 bases. Germline loops: CDR1 MNHEY, CDR2 SMNVEV (reference sequence). V shed 3 bases, J shed 7 bases, and the junction held 3 bases outside the gene matches. This CDR3 is 13 amino acids long. The CDR3 reads CASSFGRGQPQHF. The CDR3 nucleotides are TGTGCCAGCAGTTTCGGCAGGGGGCAGCCCCAGCATTTT.

The chain is built from TRBV30 and TRBJ2-5, with 11 bases lining up with TRBD2. Trimming cost V 0 bases and J 4 bases; bases outside gene matches: 4. Germline CDR1 GTSNPN, CDR2 SVGIG (reference sequence). CDR3 length: 15 residues. CDR3 sequence reads: CAWSVVLAGGETQYF. The CDR3 DNA is TGTGCCTGGAGTGTAGTTCTAGCGGGAGGAGAGACCCAGTACTTC. Combining the CDR3 with reference TRBV30 and TRBJ2-5 gives the whole variable domain SQTIHQWPATLVQPVGSPLSLECTVEGTSNPNLYWYRQAAGRGLQLLFYSVGIGQISSEVPQNLSASRPQDRQFILSSKKLLLSDSGFYLCAWSVVLAGGETQYFGPGTRLLVL.

The genes are TRBV13 and TRBJ2-5; weak D call: TRBD1 (6 bases). V shed 6 bases and J shed 1 base, with 15 bases lying between them. The CDR3 contains 15 residues. CDR1 PRHDT and CDR2 FYEKMQ come from the germline V gene (reference sequence). CDR3 in amino acids: CASSRNPRGQETQYF. CDR3 nucleotides: TGTGCCAGCAGTCGCAACCCCAGGGGCCAAGAGACCCAGTACTTC.

V gene TRBV7-3 combines with J gene TRBJ2-6, with D possibly matching TRBD1 (7 bases). The germline V gene has CDR1 SGHTA and CDR2 FQGTGA. V shed 8 bases and J shed 4 bases, with 15 bases lying between them. The CDR3 has 15 residues. The CDR3 DNA reads TGTGCCAGCTCCTCAGGGGGGATAGGGGCCAACGTCCTGACTTTC. It specifies CASSSGGIGANVLTF.

This clone was picked up one time. The DNA of the CDR3 is TGTGCCAGCAGCGGAGAGACAGGGGGCGATCTTCCCTACGAGCAGTACTTC. Protein product: CASSGETGGDLPYEQYF. The chain uses TRBV9 and TRBJ2-7, with 10 bases identical to TRBD1. The CDR3 consists of 17 residues. The germline V gene has CDR1 SGDLS and CDR2 YYNGEE. J was trimmed by 2 bases and V by 3 bases; bases with no gene match: 11.

This chain uses TRBV11-2 with TRBJ2-7; D may be TRBD1 (7 bases). The V and J ends lost 1 base and 3 bases respectively, with 10 bases between them. This CDR3 comprises 14 residues. CDR1 is SGHAT and CDR2 is FQNNGV in the germline V gene. Here the CDR3 reads CASSLGQGGYEQYF. In nucleotides, the CDR3 is TGTGCCAGCAGCTTAGGTCAGGGGGGCTACGAGCAGTACTTC.

This chain links TRBV7-9 with TRBJ2-5, with 9 bases fitting TRBD1. This CDR3 is 17 amino acids long. The germline gives CDR1 SEHNR, CDR2 FQNEAQ (reference sequence). The V segment lost 4 bases and the J segment 5 bases; nucleotides outside the gene matches: 14. CDR3 region: CASSYDRDREVYETQYF. The CDR3 DNA sequence: TGTGCCAGCAGCTATGACCGGGACAGGGAGGTGTATGAGACCCAGTACTTC.

The rearrangement uses TRBV9 and TRBJ1-4; 7 bases agree with TRBD1. This CDR3 is built from 16 residues. CDR1 SGDLS and CDR2 YYNGEE come from the germline V gene. V was pared by 3 bases and J by 2 bases, with 7 bases of the junction left unmatched. The CDR3 region has the DNA TGTGCCAGCAGCGCCAGGGGGAAGGGGACTAATGAAAAACTGTTTTTT. Translated: CASSARGKGTNEKLFF.

The genes are TRBV6-1 and TRBJ2-2; tentative D call: TRBD1 (5 bases). Per germline, CDR1 MNHNS and CDR2 SASEGT. The CDR3 runs 16 residues. V lost 1 base, J lost 4 bases, and 13 bases lay in between. CDR3 in amino acids: CASSEVVGLTTGELFF. The CDR3 region has the DNA TGTGCCAGCAGTGAAGTGGTGGGGCTGACCACCGGGGAGCTGTTTTTT.

This clone was seen once. The chain couples TRBV11-3 to TRBJ2-1; the match to TRBD1 covers 8 bases. CDR1 and CDR2 from the germline V gene are SGHNT and YENEEA. The J segment lost 6 bases and the V segment lost 5 bases, leaving 6 bases of the junction unmatched. There are 14 residues in the CDR3. The CDR3 is CASSPRTGSNEQFF. The DNA for the CDR3 is TGTGCCAGCAGCCCGCGGACAGGGAGCAATGAGCAGTTCTTC.

This chain uses TRBV4-1 with TRBJ2-5; tentative D call: TRBD1 (5 bases). Near its end, the DNA agrees better with TRBJ2-7, so the J call may be wrong. The CDR3 sequence is 15 residues long. The germline V gene encodes CDR1 MGHRA and CDR2 YSYEKL. The CDR3 nucleotides are TGCGCCAGCAGCCTGGAACCGACAGCGACCTACGAGCAGTACTTC. Its protein is CASSLEPTATYEQYF.